One sample yielded the 6 T cell receptor beta chains listed below, sequenced in a study of cytotoxic CD8 clonotypes in ibrutinib-treated CLL. This table comes from immunoSEQ multiplex PCR, and its TCRdb copy is limited to in-frame clones, with some not included. The data contain about 160,000 clones, 81% of them singletons. The source was PBMCs, collected after 12 months of ibrutinib treatment. The receptors here all came from a human donor with chronic lymphocytic leukemia.

This chain links TRBV19 with TRBJ1-2; D might be TRBD1 (5 bases). This CDR3 spans 14 amino acids. Trimming removed 7 bases at V and 2 bases at J, with 14 bases between. CDR1 is LNHDA and CDR2 is SQIVND in the germline V gene (reference sequence). The CDR3 DNA is TGTGCCAGTACCCCAGGGTGGGGAAACTATGGCTACACCTTC. This sequence encodes CASTPGWGNYGYTF. Full variable domain (rest looked up from reference TRBV19 and TRBJ1-2): DGGITQSPKYLFRKEGQNVTLSCEQNLNHDAMYWYRQDPGQGLRLIYYSQIVNDFQKGDIAEGYSVSREKKESFPLTVTSAQKNPTAFYLCASTPGWGNYGYTFGSGTRLTVV.

The chain recombines TRBV19 with TRBJ1-2; D remains unclear. The ends were cut back, 9 bases at V and 2 bases at J, with 10 bases in the middle. There are 12 residues in the CDR3. CDR1 and CDR2 (germline): LNHDA, SQIVND (reference sequence). The CDR3 nucleotides read TGTGCCAGCGCGGGAGTAAACTATGGCTACACCTTC. This encodes CASAGVNYGYTF.

The CDR3 sequence is CASTSGPSYGYTF. CDR3 bases: TGTGCCAGCACCTCAGGCCCCAGCTATGGCTACACCTTC. The chain carries TRBV18 and TRBJ1-2; D unresolved. Germline V gene data show CDR1 as KGHSH and CDR2 as LQKENI. Trimming cost V 8 bases and J 4 bases, with 14 bases left between them. This CDR3 region has 13 residues. Supplemented by reference TRBV18 and TRBJ1-2, the full variable domain reads NAGVMQNPRHLVRRRGQEARLRCSPMKGHSHVYWYRQLPEEGLKFMVYLQKENIIDESGMPKERFSAEFPKEGPSILRIQQVVRGDSAAYFCASTSGPSYGYTFGSGTRLTVV.

This clone was seen more than once but under ten times. The identical CDR3 is also encoded by other nucleotide sequences in the sample. This chain joins TRBV5-1 and TRBJ2-3; 7 bases agree with TRBD2. Trimming removed 0 bases from V and 2 bases from J; junction bases left unmatched: 3. Germline lookup yields CDR1 SGHRS and CDR2 YFSETQ. This CDR3 is built from 15 residues. The CDR3 loop is CASSLGAGATDTQYF. Written as DNA, the CDR3 is TGCGCCAGCAGCTTGGGTGCGGGAGCCACAGATACGCAGTATTTT.

J is TRBJ1-1 and V is TRBV5-6; D is unclear. The germline V and J ends were trimmed by 1 base and 5 bases, with 9 bases remaining between them. This CDR3 has 13 residues. The germline V gene encodes CDR1 SGHDT and CDR2 YYEEEE. In nucleotides, the CDR3 is TGTGCCAGCAGCTTGTCCTCGGGAACTGAAGCTTTCTTT. Its translation: CASSLSSGTEAFF. Full variable domain (outside the CDR3, taken from reference TRBV5-6 and TRBJ1-1): DAGVTQSPTHLIKTRGQQVTLRCSPKSGHDTVSWYQQALGQGPQFIFQYYEEEERQRGNFPDRFSGHQFPNYSSELNVNALLLGDSALYLCASSLSSGTEAFFGQGTRLTVV.

V gene TRBV28 combines with J gene TRBJ2-7, with D unresolved. The CDR3 length is 11 residues. V lost 5 bases, J lost 4 bases, and 6 bases lay in between. Per germline, CDR1 MDHEN and CDR2 SYDVKM. CDR3 protein: CASSKRYEQYF. CDR3 nucleotides: TGTGCCAGCAGTAAGAGGTACGAGCAGTACTTC.